The rows below give T cell receptor beta chains drawn from one sample of a study of blood T cell repertoires in COVID-19. The protocol was immunoSEQ multiplex PCR, while the TCRdb copy is restricted to in-frame clones and leaves out a portion. In the table there are 250,000 to 300,000 clones, roughly 87% of which are singletons. Sequencing was performed on peripheral blood. The receptors were gathered from a woman between 45 and 60 years old who had recovered from COVID-19. The CDR3 runs from the conserved cysteine through the conserved F or W. D genes are given only for firm matches. Part of the rows lack a size; the others show once, few, many or a class for expanded clones.

j_call v_call d_call clone_size cdr3_nt cdr3_aa
TRBJ2-1 TRBV7-3 TRBD1 . TGTGCCAGCAGCCCCGGGACAGTGGTTGGTGAGCAGTTCTTC CASSPGTVVGEQFF
TRBJ1-2 TRBV25-1 . . TGTGCCAGCAGTGAAGCGGGCTACACCTTC CASSEAGYTF
TRBJ2-5 TRBV15 . . TGTGCCACCAGCAGGGTTCCTCGGGGGTCGGTTGAGACCCAGTACTTC CATSRVPRGSVETQYF
TRBJ1-1 TRBV6-5 . few TGTGCCAGCAGACCTACTAACACTGAAGCTTTCTTT CASRPTNTEAFF
TRBJ1-5 TRBV6-2/TRBV6-3 TRBD1 . TGTGCCAGCAGCACCCGACAGGGCGGTCAGCCCCAGCATTTT CASSTRQGGQPQHF
TRBJ2-3 TRBV4-3 . . TGCGCCAGCAGCCTGACAGCTGCGGGGGATACGCAGTATTTT CASSLTAAGDTQYF
TRBJ2-1 TRBV4-2 TRBD2 . TGTGCCAGCAGCCAAGCGGGGCCGGGAGGATACAATGAGCAGTTCTTC CASSQAGPGGYNEQFF
TRBJ1-1 TRBV5-5 . . TGTGCCAGCAGCCCTCCCCGGGACAAGAACACTGAAGCTTTCTTT CASSPPRDKNTEAFF
TRBJ2-1 TRBV24-1 . . TGTGCCACCAGTGATTGGTCTACAGGTAATGAGCAGTTCTTC CATSDWSTGNEQFF
TRBJ1-2 TRBV6-4 . . TGTGCCAGCAGCCCTGACAGAGCTAACTATGGCTACACCTTC CASSPDRANYGYTF
TRBJ2-7 TRBV15 TRBD2 . TGTGCCACCAGCAGAGGGGGGCGGGGGGAGCACTACGAGCAGTACTTC CATSRGGRGEHYEQYF
TRBJ2-7 TRBV25-1 . . TGTGCCAGTAGACGGGACAACTACGAGCAGTACTTC CASRRDNYEQYF
TRBJ2-5 TRBV30 TRBD1 . TGTGCCTGGCTAGGGACAGGCGAAGAGACCCAGTACTTC CAWLGTGEETQYF
TRBJ2-5 TRBV1 . . TGCACCAGCAGCCATCTAGCGGGGTTTCAGACCCAGTACTTC CTSSHLAGFQTQYF
TRBJ2-7 TRBV28 . . TGTGCCAGCAGTTCCGGGGGGCGGTACGAGCAGTACTTC CASSSGGRYEQYF
TRBJ2-1 TRBV5-8 . few TGTGCCAGCAGCTTGGGGGCAGGTGAGCAGTTCTTC CASSLGAGEQFF
TRBJ1-1 TRBV10-3 . . TGTGCCATCAGTGGGGGACTTTCCAACACTGAAGCTTTCTTT CAISGGLSNTEAFF
TRBJ2-1 TRBV7-2 . . TGTGCCAGCAGCGCCGGGTCACAGGATGAGCAGTTCTTC CASSAGSQDEQFF
TRBJ1-1 TRBV4-3 . once TGCGCCAGCAGCCACTCCCCCCGGGCGGGCACTGAAGCTTTCTTT CASSHSPRAGTEAFF
TRBJ2-1 TRBV30 TRBD2 . TGTGCCTGGAGTTCTCGACTAGCGGGGGGGCCTCCCAATGAGCAGTTCTTC CAWSSRLAGGPPNEQFF
TRBJ2-7 TRBV30 TRBD1 . TGTGCCTGGAGTAGGGACAGCTACGAGCAGTACTTC CAWSRDSYEQYF
TRBJ2-7 TRBV6-5 TRBD1 . TGTGCCAGCAGTTCCGACAGGGTCAGCTACGAGCAGTACTTC CASSSDRVSYEQYF